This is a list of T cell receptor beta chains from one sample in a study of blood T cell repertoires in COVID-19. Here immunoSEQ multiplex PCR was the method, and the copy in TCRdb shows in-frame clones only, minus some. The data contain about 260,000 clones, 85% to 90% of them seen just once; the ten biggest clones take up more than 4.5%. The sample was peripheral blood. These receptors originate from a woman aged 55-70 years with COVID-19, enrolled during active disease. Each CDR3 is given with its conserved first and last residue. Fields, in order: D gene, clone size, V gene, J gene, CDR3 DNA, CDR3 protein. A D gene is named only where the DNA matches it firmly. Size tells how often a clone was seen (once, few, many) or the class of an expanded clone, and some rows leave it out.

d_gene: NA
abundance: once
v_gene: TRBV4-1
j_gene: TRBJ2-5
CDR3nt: TGCGCCAGCAGCCAAGGGGCCGGGGAAGAGACCCAGTACTTC
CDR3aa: CASSQGAGEETQYF

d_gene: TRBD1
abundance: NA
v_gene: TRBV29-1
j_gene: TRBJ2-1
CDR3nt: TGCAGCGTTGCCATGAACAGGGGCTCCTACAATGAGCAGTTCTTC
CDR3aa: CSVAMNRGSYNEQFF

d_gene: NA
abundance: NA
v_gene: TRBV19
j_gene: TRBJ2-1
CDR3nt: TGTGCCAGTAGTATTGGCAGGGACTCCTACAATGAGCAGTTCTTC
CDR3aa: CASSIGRDSYNEQFF

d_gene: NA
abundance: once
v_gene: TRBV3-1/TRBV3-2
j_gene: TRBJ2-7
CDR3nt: TGTGCCAGCAGCCAGCTAGCGCGTGCAAGCTCCTACGAGCAGTACTTC
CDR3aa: CASSQLARASSYEQYF

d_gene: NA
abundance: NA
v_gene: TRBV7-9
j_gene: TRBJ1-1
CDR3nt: TGTGCCAGCAGCTTAGCGCTGGGCAGGGTGAACACTGAAGCTTTCTTT
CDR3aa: CASSLALGRVNTEAFF

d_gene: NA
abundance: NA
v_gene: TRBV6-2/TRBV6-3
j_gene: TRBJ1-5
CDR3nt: TGTGCCAGCAGCCCGAGCAGGGGTGGCAATCAGCCCCAGCATTTT
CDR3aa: CASSPSRGGNQPQHF

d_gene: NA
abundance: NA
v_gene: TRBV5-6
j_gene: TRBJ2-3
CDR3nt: TGTGCCAGCAGCTTGCCTACTTCGGATACGCAGTATTTT
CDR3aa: CASSLPTSDTQYF

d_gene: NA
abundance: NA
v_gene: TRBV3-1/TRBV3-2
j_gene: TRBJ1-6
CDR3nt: TGTGCCAGCAGCCAACTGTATAATTCACCCCTCCACTTT
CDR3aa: CASSQLYNSPLHF

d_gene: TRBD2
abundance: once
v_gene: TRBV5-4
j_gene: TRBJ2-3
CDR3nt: TGTGCCAGCAGCTCCCCTAGCGGGAGGGGCACAGATACGCAGTATTTT
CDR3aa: CASSSPSGRGTDTQYF

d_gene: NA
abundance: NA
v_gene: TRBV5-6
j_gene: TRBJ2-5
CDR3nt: TGTGCCAGCGGAAAAACGGGGGTGTGGGAGACCCAGTACTTC
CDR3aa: CASGKTGVWETQYF

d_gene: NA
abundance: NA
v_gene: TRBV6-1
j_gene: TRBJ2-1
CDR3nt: TGTGCCAGCAGTGAGGGAGCTAGGTGGTTCTACAATGAGCAGTTCTTC
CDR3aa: CASSEGARWFYNEQFF

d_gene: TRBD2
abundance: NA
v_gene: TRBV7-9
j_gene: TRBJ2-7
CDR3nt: TGTGCCAGCAGCCCACTAGCGGGAGAGGGGGTCGGGCAGTACTTC
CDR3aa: CASSPLAGEGVGQYF

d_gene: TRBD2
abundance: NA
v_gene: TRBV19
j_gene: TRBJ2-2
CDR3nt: TGTGCCAGCAGCCAAGCGGGAGACACCGGGGAGCTGTTTTTT
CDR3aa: CASSQAGDTGELFF

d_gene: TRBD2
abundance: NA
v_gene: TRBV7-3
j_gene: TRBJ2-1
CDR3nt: TGTGCCAGCAGCTTAATCCCTAGCGGGAGCGCAAACTACAATGAGCAGTTCTTC
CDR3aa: CASSLIPSGSANYNEQFF

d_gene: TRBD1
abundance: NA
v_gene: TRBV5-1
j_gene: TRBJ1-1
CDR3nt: TGCGCCAGCAGCGATAGGGGACAGTTGAACACTGAAGCTTTCTTT
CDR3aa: CASSDRGQLNTEAFF

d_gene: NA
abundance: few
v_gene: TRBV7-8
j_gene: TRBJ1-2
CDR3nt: TGTGCCAGCAGCCCAAGGGAGGTTGACTATGGCTACACCTTC
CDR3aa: CASSPREVDYGYTF

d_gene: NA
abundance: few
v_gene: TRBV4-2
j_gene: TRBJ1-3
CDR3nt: TGTGCCAGCAGCCAAGCTTACAGGGTAATTGACACCATATATTTT
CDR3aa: CASSQAYRVIDTIYF

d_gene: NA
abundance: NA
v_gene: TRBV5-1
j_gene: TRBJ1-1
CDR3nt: TGCGCCAGCAGCTTGTACGGCTCAGGGATCAGTACTGAAGCTTTCTTT
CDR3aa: CASSLYGSGISTEAFF

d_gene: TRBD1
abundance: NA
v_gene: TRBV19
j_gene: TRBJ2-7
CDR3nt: TGTGCCAGTAGTCTGACAGGGGGGCCCTACGAGCAGTACTTC
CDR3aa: CASSLTGGPYEQYF

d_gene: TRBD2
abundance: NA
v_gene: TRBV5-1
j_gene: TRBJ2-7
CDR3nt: TGCGCCAGCAGCTTGCGTAGCGGGGCCTACGAGCAGTACTTC
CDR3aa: CASSLRSGAYEQYF

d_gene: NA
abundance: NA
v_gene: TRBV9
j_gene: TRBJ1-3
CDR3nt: TGTGCCAGCTCGACATTCTCTGGAAACACCATATATTTT
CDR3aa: CASSTFSGNTIYF

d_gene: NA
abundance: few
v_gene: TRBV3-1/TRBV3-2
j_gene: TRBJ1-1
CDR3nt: TGTGCCAGCGGCAGGAGGGGGAACACTGAAGCTTTCTTT
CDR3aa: CASGRRGNTEAFF